The 14 T cell receptor delta chains in this list originate from one sample, sequenced in a study of human gamma delta and Vdelta1 T cells. With CATT, TCRdb re-called clones from the PCR reads. The table shows 4,000 or so delta-chain clones, with 20% to 30% occurring only once. Sample: naive CD27+ Vdelta1 gamma-delta T cells from blood. These TCRs come from a human donor in good health.

Regarding this clone: The protein TCRdb gives is from a much larger clone and does not agree with this DNA's translation at residue 8, likely a read error; the protein shown here comes from the DNA. The gene calls are TRDV1 and TRDJ1; 11 nucleotides match TRDD3. Germline V gene sequence: CDR1 TSWWSYY, CDR2 QGS. CDR3 length: 20 amino acids. CDR3: CALGGLPDLNWGIKTDKLIF. CDR3 in DNA: TGTGCCTTAGGGGGCCTTCCAGACTTGAACTGGGGGATAAAGACCGATAAACTCATCTTT.

This clone was counted between two and nine times. Since a far larger clone is one base different, this is likely a read error. The chain combines TRDV1 with TRDJ1; the match to TRDD3 covers 13 bases. V was clipped by 4 bases and J by 4 bases; unmatched bases: 30. The CDR3 contains 24 residues. Germline V gives CDR1 TSWWSYY, CDR2 QGS. Here the CDR3 DNA reads TGTGCTCTTGGGGCCAAATCTGTCCATCCAGGTACTGGGGGATACGTAGGTTGGAGCGATAAACTCATCTTT. It is translated as CALGAKSVHPGTGGYVGWSDKLIF.

Points on this clone: TCRdb shows a much larger clone's protein in place of this DNA's translation, and the two differ at residue 6, likely through a read error; the protein shown is translated from the DNA. This rearrangement joins TRDV1 to TRDJ1; 12 bases are shared with TRDD3. V lost 1 base and J lost 3; bases outside the gene matches: 21. The germline gives CDR1 TSWWSYY, CDR2 QGS. CDR3 length equals 22 residues. The CDR3, as DNA: TGTGCTCTTGGGGAACCTATGACGTTCCCTACCCTGACTGGGGGATACTCCGATAAACTCATCTTT. The encoded protein is CALGEPMTFPTLTGGYSDKLIF.

This clone was detected only once. The chain is built from TRDV1 and TRDJ1; the D is unclear. The length of the CDR3 is 14 residues. Looked up from germline, CDR1 is TSWWSYY and CDR2 is QGS. V dropped 1 base and J dropped 4 bases, with 10 bases sitting between them. Written as DNA, the CDR3 is TGTGCTCTTGGGGAACCAATACACCGCGATAAACTCATCTTT. Translation: CALGEPIHRDKLIF.

About this clone itself: Other DNA variants within this sample encode the same CDR3. The chain is built from TRDV1 and TRDJ1, with 9 bases lining up with TRDD3. This CDR3 comprises 23 residues. The junction had 24 bases not matched to a gene; V was cut back by 1 base and J by 0 bases. Per germline, CDR1 TSWWSYY and CDR2 QGS. CDR3 residues: CALGERIRGPYFTGGPDTDKLIF. CDR3 DNA: TGTGCTCTTGGGGAACGCATCCGAGGACCCTACTTTACTGGGGGACCTGACACCGATAAACTCATCTTT.

This clone showed up just a few times. The V gene is TRDV1, the J gene TRDJ1; 13 bases are a match to TRDD3. Unmatched junction bases numbered 56, after V lost 1 base and J lost 0 bases. The CDR3 spans 35 residues. CDR1 and CDR2 (germline): TSWWSYY, QGS. CDR3: CALGEPLLGDTPKWFQTPNLNAKPTIKLYTDKLIF. The CDR3 region has the DNA TGTGCTCTTGGGGAACCTCTACTGGGGGATACGCCCAAATGGTTTCAGACGCCGAACCTCAATGCGAAGCCCACAATTAAGTTGTACACCGATAAACTCATCTTT.

By sample fraction, this clone is large. The identical CDR3 is also encoded by other nucleotide sequences in the sample. The chain recombines TRDV1 with TRDJ1, with 9 nucleotides matching TRDD3. V lost 2 bases, J lost 0 bases, and 19 bases stayed unmatched. The CDR3 extends over 21 amino acids. Germline V gene lookup returns CDR1 TSWWSYY and CDR2 QGS. The CDR3 sequence: CALGESSLRTWGIWDTDKLIF. The CDR3 coding sequence is TGTGCTCTTGGGGAATCCTCCCTCCGGACGTGGGGGATATGGGACACCGATAAACTCATCTTT.

The chain is built from TRDV1 and TRDJ1, with TRDD2 matching 7 bases. The length of the CDR3 is 19 residues. Germline CDR1 is TSWWSYY and CDR2 is QGS. The V and J ends lost 4 bases and 0 bases, in that order; junction bases with no gene match: 17. CDR3 sequence: CALGGFLPSVRWYTDKLIF. Here the CDR3 DNA reads TGTGCTCTTGGGGGATTCCTACCTTCAGTACGATGGTACACCGATAAACTCATCTTT.

This clone has ten or more counts. The V and J genes are TRDV1 and TRDJ1, with TRDD3 matching over 9 bases. The germline V gene has CDR1 TSWWSYY and CDR2 QGS. This CDR3 spans 20 amino acids. V trimming: 0 bases; J trimming: 0 bases; junction bases outside the gene matches: 14. Written as DNA, the CDR3 is TGTGCTCTTGGGGAACTTCCTGGCCTACGCGCTGGGGGATACACCGATAAACTCATCTTT. Its translation: CALGELPGLRAGGYTDKLIF.

By sample share, this clone is medium-sized. The chain joins TRDV1 to TRDJ1, with D uncertain. CDR1 and CDR2 from the germline V gene are TSWWSYY and QGS. V was trimmed by 4 bases and J by 4 bases, leaving 16 bases between them. This CDR3 region has 15 residues. CDR3: CALGGPRPVFDKLIF. As DNA, the CDR3 is TGTGCTCTTGGGGGGCCCCGTCCGGTTTTCGATAAACTCATCTTT.

As regards this clone: A single base is all that separates this from a far larger clone, so a read error is likely. The gene calls are TRDV1 and TRDJ1, with 10 bases that match TRDD3. The CDR3 has 25 amino acids. CDR1 and CDR2 (germline): TSWWSYY, QGS. CDR3 residues: CALEELVFVGAARTGGLYYTDKLIF. In DNA, the CDR3 is TGTGCTCTTGAGGAACTAGTCTTCGTCGGAGCGGCCCGTACTGGGGGATTGTACTACACCGATAAACTCATCTTT.

On this clone: A far larger clone is just one base off, so this is likely a read error. Because the CDR3's place on the DNA is in doubt, the DNA is left out and the CDR3 is given as listed by TCRdb. The gene calls are TRDV1 and TRDJ1; TRDD3 is the table's D call, not checked against the DNA. The CDR3 is 22 amino acids in total, end residues counted. Germline V CDR1 and CDR2: TSWWSYY, QGS. CDR3 loop: CALGEFFTVSHWGINRGDKLIF.

Judged by abundance, this clone is medium-sized. A far larger clone is one nucleotide away, so this likely arose from a read error. V is TRDV1 and J is TRDJ1; D is perhaps TRDD2 or TRDD3 (8 bases each). Germline assignment: CDR1 TSWWSYY and CDR2 QGS. V was trimmed by 5 bases and J by 0 bases, leaving 34 bases between them. There are 22 residues in the CDR3. CDR3 coding DNA: TGTGCTCTTGGGCCTTATTACTTCCTACCGTTACTGGGGGCCGGGTACACCGATAAACTCATCTTT. It translates to CALGPYYFLPLLGAGYTDKLIF.

The chain combines TRDV1 with TRDJ1; TRDD3 might be the D (6 bases). V lost 2 bases, J lost 0 bases, and 22 bases lay in between. Germline CDR1 TSWWSYY, CDR2 QGS. The CDR3 length is 19 residues. CDR3 nucleotide sequence: TGTGCTCTTGGGGAAAGTGCCCTGATGGATACTCGGTACACCGATAAACTCATCTTT. This codes for CALGESALMDTRYTDKLIF.